A selection of T cell receptor beta chains follows, all from one sample in a study of T cell responses to AZD1222 COVID-19 vaccine. TCRdb's copy holds only in-frame clones and misses some; the assay was immunoSEQ multiplex PCR. The profile covers 100,000 to 150,000 clones, with roughly 89% appearing a single time and 6.3% taken by the ten largest. Sequencing was performed on peripheral blood, taken on day 0 of AZD1222 vaccination. The receptors were gathered from an adult in good health. Both conserved end residues are part of each CDR3. D genes are given only for firm matches. Clone size is given for some rows only: seen once, a few or many times, or a class if the clone is expanded.

-	TRBV5-1	-	TRBJ2-2	CASRRDTGELFF	TGCGCCAGCCGAAGAGACACCGGGGAGCTGTTTTTT
-	TRBV6-5	-	TRBJ1-5	CASSQGRGNQPQHF	TGTGCCAGCAGTCAGGGTAGGGGCAATCAGCCCCAGCATTTT
-	TRBV11-1	-	TRBJ2-5	CASSPDMETQYF	TGTGCCAGCAGCCCGGACATGGAGACCCAGTACTTC
-	TRBV2	-	TRBJ1-2	CASSEGGYTF	TGTGCCAGCAGTGAAGGTGGCTACACCTTC
-	TRBV30	-	TRBJ1-5	CAWSARTALRPQHF	TGTGCCTGGAGTGCAAGGACGGCCCTCCGGCCCCAGCATTTT
-	TRBV7-8	TRBD1	TRBJ1-2	CASSLTGELAFGYTF	TGTGCCAGCAGCTTAACAGGGGAATTGGCTTTCGGCTACACCTTC
-	TRBV4-2	TRBD1	TRBJ1-2	CASSQETGVEYGYTF	TGTGCCAGCAGCCAAGAAACAGGGGTGGAGTATGGCTACACCTTC
-	TRBV3-1/TRBV3-2	-	TRBJ2-5	CASSQVAVQETQYF	TGTGCCAGCAGCCAAGTGGCGGTACAAGAGACCCAGTACTTC
-	TRBV5-1	-	TRBJ1-2	CASSLGADTNYGYTF	TGCGCCAGCAGCTTGGGCGCCGACACTAACTATGGCTACACCTTC
-	TRBV6-1	-	TRBJ1-5	CASSEAEHGRTALSNQPQHF	TGTGCCAGCAGTGAAGCGGAACACGGTCGGACGGCCCTTAGCAATCAGCCCCAGCATTTT
-	TRBV27	-	TRBJ2-4	CASSLPGENIQYF	TGTGCCAGCAGTTTACCGGGTGAAAACATTCAGTACTTC
-	TRBV5-8	-	TRBJ1-1	CASSLMNTEAFF	TGTGCCAGCAGCTTGATGAACACTGAAGCTTTCTTT
-	TRBV11-3	-	TRBJ1-6	CASSLGVDSPLHF	TGTGCCAGCAGCTTAGGGGTTGATTCACCCCTCCACTTT
-	TRBV9	TRBD2	TRBJ2-2	CASTPSGVNTGELFF	TGTGCCAGCACCCCTAGCGGGGTAAACACCGGGGAGCTGTTTTTT
-	TRBV7-2	TRBD1	TRBJ1-2	CASSPGTGHYGYTF	TGTGCCAGCAGCCCCGGGACAGGGCACTATGGCTACACCTTC
-	TRBV27	-	TRBJ1-6	CASTRTVSSYNSPLHF	TGTGCCAGCACCAGGACAGTGAGCTCCTATAATTCACCCCTCCACTTT
once	TRBV30	-	TRBJ1-2	CAWNPGLLGPSYGYTF	TGTGCCTGGAACCCGGGACTCCTCGGCCCCAGCTATGGCTACACCTTC
once	TRBV29-1	-	TRBJ1-5	CSVTKGDYQPQHF	TGCAGCGTAACCAAGGGGGATTATCAGCCCCAGCATTTT
-	TRBV11-2	-	TRBJ1-5	CASSSIRGGRNQPQHF	TGTGCCAGCAGCTCAATACGGGGGGGTAGGAATCAGCCCCAGCATTTT
-	TRBV6-4	TRBD2	TRBJ2-3	CASSDSGTSGTDTQYF	TGTGCCAGCAGTGACTCGGGTACTAGCGGTACAGATACGCAGTATTTT
-	TRBV6-1	-	TRBJ1-2	CASSEGSRAGYTF	TGTGCCAGCAGTGAAGGTAGTCGGGCGGGCTACACCTTC
-	TRBV24-1	-	TRBJ1-5	CATSEGFGNQPQHF	TGTGCCACCAGTGAAGGGTTCGGCAATCAGCCCCAGCATTTT
-	TRBV7-3	-	TRBJ1-2	CASSPYIGRSSSYGYTF	TGTGCCAGCAGCCCCTATATCGGACGGAGCAGCAGCTATGGCTACACCTTC
-	TRBV30	-	TRBJ1-3	CAFSQGHSGNTIYF	TGTGCCTTCAGTCAGGGGCACTCTGGAAACACCATATATTTT
-	TRBV6-1	TRBD1	TRBJ1-5	CASSGFRGRGDQPQHF	TGTGCCAGCAGTGGTTTCAGGGGGCGAGGAGATCAGCCCCAGCATTTT
-	TRBV28	TRBD1	TRBJ1-5	CASSPSTGEIQPQHF	TGTGCCAGCAGCCCCTCGACAGGGGAAATCCAGCCCCAGCATTTT
-	TRBV6-2/TRBV6-3	TRBD2	TRBJ2-7	CASSYPSQRGIYEQYF	TGTGCCAGCAGTTACCCTAGTCAGCGGGGGATTTACGAGCAGTACTTC
-	TRBV7-9	-	TRBJ2-7	CASSHRDKPYEQYF	TGTGCCAGCAGCCACCGGGACAAGCCCTACGAGCAGTACTTC
-	TRBV3-1/TRBV3-2	-	TRBJ2-7	CASRSPGSQGGYQYF	TGTGCCAGCAGGTCCCCGGGGTCCCAGGGGGGATACCAGTACTTC
few	TRBV3-1/TRBV3-2	-	TRBJ2-5	CASSYSHSAAQETQYF	TGTGCCAGCAGCTACTCCCATTCTGCAGCCCAAGAGACCCAGTACTTC
-	TRBV7-2	TRBD1	TRBJ1-1	CASSLAGTGTEAFF	TGTGCCAGCAGCTTAGCCGGGACAGGGACCGAAGCTTTCTTT
-	TRBV2	-	TRBJ2-7	CASRQFYEQYF	TGTGCCAGCAGACAGTTCTACGAGCAGTACTTC
-	TRBV11-2	-	TRBJ1-5	CASSPDIVNQPQHF	TGTGCCAGCAGCCCGGACATCGTCAATCAGCCCCAGCATTTT
few	TRBV27	-	TRBJ1-3	CASSLSRSGNTIYF	TGTGCCAGCAGTTTATCCCGGAGTGGAAACACCATATATTTT
few	TRBV20-1	-	TRBJ2-5	CSALGEAQYF	TGCAGTGCTTTGGGGGAGGCCCAGTACTTC
-	TRBV7-2	-	TRBJ1-2	CASSFSWSPVGYTF	TGTGCCAGCAGCTTTTCTTGGAGCCCAGTGGGCTACACCTTC
-	TRBV5-1	-	TRBJ2-1	CASSWRAEQFF	TGCGCCAGCAGCTGGCGTGCGGAGCAGTTCTTC
-	TRBV14	-	TRBJ1-6	CASSQREGRPYNSPLHF	TGTGCCAGCAGCCAAAGGGAGGGGCGACCCTATAATTCACCCCTCCACTTT
once	TRBV18	-	TRBJ2-2	CASSPYLSGESGELFF	TGTGCCAGCTCACCTTATTTGTCAGGGGAGTCCGGGGAGCTGTTTTTT
-	TRBV5-6	-	TRBJ1-5	CASFLRGGNQPQHF	TGTGCCAGCTTCCTGAGGGGTGGCAATCAGCCCCAGCATTTT
-	TRBV30	TRBD1	TRBJ1-1	CAWATGGFMNTEAFF	TGTGCCTGGGCTACAGGGGGTTTCATGAACACTGAAGCTTTCTTT
-	TRBV7-2	-	TRBJ1-5	CASSLRAREPQHF	TGTGCCAGCAGCTTAAGGGCGAGGGAGCCCCAGCATTTT
once	TRBV21-1	-	TRBJ2-7	CASIERGLTYEQYF	TGTGCCAGCATAGAAAGGGGGTTGACCTACGAGCAGTACTTC
-	TRBV4-3	-	TRBJ1-2	CASSQDRQQLYGYTF	TGCGCCAGCAGCCAGGATCGACAGCAACTTTATGGCTACACCTTC
-	TRBV5-1	-	TRBJ1-1	CASSLAPGADTEAFF	TGCGCCAGCAGCTTGGCCCCGGGGGCGGACACTGAAGCTTTCTTT
-	TRBV10-1	TRBD2	TRBJ2-1	CASSESGRGEQFF	TGCGCCAGCAGTGAGTCGGGGAGGGGTGAGCAGTTCTTC
medium-sized	TRBV12-3/TRBV12-4	-	TRBJ2-1	CASSMGTPNEQFF	TGTGCCAGCAGTATGGGGACTCCAAATGAGCAGTTCTTC
-	TRBV5-4	TRBD1	TRBJ1-1	CASSPGTGNTEAFF	TGTGCCAGCAGCCCCGGGACAGGGAACACTGAAGCTTTCTTT
-	TRBV11-3	-	TRBJ2-4	CASSPTLGVKNIQYF	TGTGCCAGCAGCCCCACCTTGGGGGTCAAAAACATTCAGTACTTC
once	TRBV10-3	-	TRBJ2-1	CAISETGSYNEQFF	TGTGCCATCAGTGAGACGGGATCCTACAATGAGCAGTTCTTC
-	TRBV18	-	TRBJ2-2	CASSPAGELFF	TGTGCCAGCTCCCCTGCCGGGGAGCTGTTTTTT